These T cell receptor beta chains were read from a single sample in a study of regulatory T cells in long-lasting Graves disease. In TCRdb, the multiplex PCR reads were re-called with MiXCR into one record per CDR3 protein. Of about 400,000 distinct CDR3 sequences listed, around 21% are singletons. This sample comprised peripheral blood mononuclear cells (PBMCs), obtained when the disease was refractory, from a patient treated with antithyroid drugs. Source of these receptors: a female donor with Graves disease. The CDR3 runs from the conserved cysteine through the conserved F or W. The D gene is left open where the match is weak. Size tells how often a clone was seen (once, few, many) or the class of an expanded clone, and some rows leave it out.

j_gene	d_gene	abundance	v_gene	CDR3nt	CDR3aa
TRBJ2-4	-	many	TRBV2	TGTGCCAGCAGAGAAAGGCACCCTGCGGACATTCAGTACTTC	CASRERHPADIQYF
TRBJ1-6	-	few	TRBV7-2	TGTGCCAGCAGCCAAGTGAGCCATTCTAATTCACCCCTCCACTTT	CASSQVSHSNSPLHF
TRBJ2-1	-	many	TRBV12-3/TRBV12-4	TGTGCCAGCAGTTTAAGCGGTCCCTACAATGAGCAGTTCTTC	CASSLSGPYNEQFF
TRBJ2-2	TRBD2	-	TRBV11-2	TGTGCCAGCAGCTTATCCGAACTAGCGGGGAACACCGGGGAGCTGTTTTTT	CASSLSELAGNTGELFF
TRBJ2-3	-	-	TRBV6-1	TGTGCCAGCAGTCGAGATAGCGTATATAGCACAGATACGCAGTATTTT	CASSRDSVYSTDTQYF
TRBJ2-5	-	many	TRBV28	TGTGCCAGCAGGTTGGGACTGCAAGAGACCCAGTACTTC	CASRLGLQETQYF
TRBJ2-5	-	few	TRBV20-1	TGCAGTGCTCGACCGGGGCCTATGGCCCTAGGGACCCAAGAGACCCAGTACTTC	CSARPGPMALGTQETQYF
TRBJ1-2	-	-	TRBV19	TGTGCCAGTAGTTTTGGGACAACCTATGGCTACACCTTC	CASSFGTTYGYTF
TRBJ1-5	-	many	TRBV2	TGTGCCAGCAGTGAATGGAGCAATCAGCCCCAGCATTTT	CASSEWSNQPQHF
TRBJ1-2	TRBD1	-	TRBV28	TGTGCCACACACCTTCCCAGGGGGCGTTCGGATGGCTACACCTTC	CATHLPRGRSDGYTF
TRBJ2-4	-	many	TRBV29-1	TGCAGCATAACGAGCGGAATAGCCAAAAACATTCAGTACTTC	CSITSGIAKNIQYF
TRBJ1-5	-	many	TRBV28	TGTGCCAGCACCAGACAGGACCCCAATCAGCCCCAGCATTTT	CASTRQDPNQPQHF
TRBJ1-1	-	few	TRBV20-1	TGCAGTGCTAGGGACAGCCGGAGGATGGGCACTGAAGCTTTCTTT	CSARDSRRMGTEAFF
TRBJ1-1	-	many	TRBV30	TGTGCCTGGAGTGTATCGGCCAGCGAAGCTTTCTTT	CAWSVSASEAFF
TRBJ2-7	-	few	TRBV29-1	TGCAGCGCCGGGCCCAAAGGGGGGGAGCAGTACTTC	CSAGPKGGEQYF
TRBJ2-1	-	-	TRBV19	TGTGCCAGTAGTATTGCTAGCTCCTACAATGAGCAGTTCTTC	CASSIASSYNEQFF
TRBJ2-1	TRBD1	few	TRBV12-3/TRBV12-4	TGTGCCGGCAGTAGGCGTACAGGGGATGGCTCCTACAATGAGCAGTTCTTC	CAGSRRTGDGSYNEQFF
TRBJ2-7	-	-	TRBV7-2	TGTGCCAGCAACAAGAGGGGCGGATCCTACGAGCAGTACTTC	CASNKRGGSYEQYF
TRBJ2-5	-	-	TRBV7-8	TGTGCCAGCAGCTTAGGAACGACAGTATGGGAGACCCAGTACTTC	CASSLGTTVWETQYF
TRBJ2-1	-	few	TRBV4-2	TGTGCCAGCAGCCTCCTACCCGGGAATGAGCAGTTCTTC	CASSLLPGNEQFF
TRBJ1-5	-	-	TRBV6-2/TRBV6-3	TGTGCCACAGCCTTAGAGTGGGGTCAGCCCCAGCATTTT	CATALEWGQPQHF
TRBJ1-5	-	many	TRBV6-1	TGTGCCAGCAGTGAAGGAAGGGCGGGAGGTAGCAATCAGCCCCAGCATTTT	CASSEGRAGGSNQPQHF
TRBJ2-1	TRBD2	-	TRBV11-2	TGTGCCAGCAGCTCCGGGACTAGCGGGAGTTACGAGCAGTTCTTC	CASSSGTSGSYEQFF
TRBJ2-1	TRBD2	-	TRBV7-9	TGTGCCAGCAGCTTCCCGACCTCCGGACTAGCAGCTACCTACAATGAGCAGTTCTTC	CASSFPTSGLAATYNEQFF
TRBJ2-6	-	-	TRBV12-3/TRBV12-4	TGTGCCAGCAGCTACCTCTTGGGGTCGGAAGCTGGGGCCAACGTCCTGACTTTC	CASSYLLGSEAGANVLTF
TRBJ2-5	-	many	TRBV20-1	TGCAGTGCAGATTCTCGTCAAGAGACCCAGTACTTC	CSADSRQETQYF
TRBJ2-6	-	-	TRBV3-1	TGTGCCAGCAGCCATGGGGCGGGACAGATCTCTGGGGCCAACGTCCTGACTTTC	CASSHGAGQISGANVLTF
TRBJ1-4	-	-	TRBV10-3	TGTGCCATCAGCGCCCACAGTACAACTAATGAAAAACTGTTTTTT	CAISAHSTTNEKLFF
TRBJ1-1	-	few	TRBV18	TGTGCCAGCTCACCGCTTAGACCACAGGTGACTGAAGCTTTCTTT	CASSPLRPQVTEAFF
TRBJ2-7	TRBD2	many	TRBV30	TGTGCCTCCGAGGCGGGAGGGACCTACGAGCAGTACTTC	CASEAGGTYEQYF
TRBJ2-7	TRBD2	many	TRBV12-3/TRBV12-4	TGTGCCAGCAGTTTGCGGGAGTGGGAGCAGTACTTC	CASSLREWEQYF
TRBJ2-7	TRBD2	few	TRBV20-1	TGCAGTGCTAGAGTCACCGGGACTAGTTTCGGCGAGCAGTACTTC	CSARVTGTSFGEQYF
TRBJ2-6	-	once	TRBV29-1	TGCAGCGTTGGGGGGGACAAGAGCTCTGGGGCCAACGTCCTGACTTTC	CSVGGDKSSGANVLTF
TRBJ2-7	-	few	TRBV19	TGTGCCAGTAGTCCCGGATGGGGATCCTACGAGCAGTACTTC	CASSPGWGSYEQYF
TRBJ1-4	-	-	TRBV9	TGTGCCAGCAGCGTAGATCCAGCTACAAATGAAAAACTGTTTTTT	CASSVDPATNEKLFF
TRBJ2-7	TRBD2	-	TRBV30	TGTGCCTGGAGTGACAGGACTAGGGGCAACGAGCAGTACTTC	CAWSDRTRGNEQYF
TRBJ1-2	TRBD1	-	TRBV5-1	TGCGCCAGCAGCTTGGCGGACAGGTTCTCCTCTGGCTACACCTTC	CASSLADRFSSGYTF
TRBJ1-4	-	many	TRBV20-1	TGCAGTGCTCGCAAGATACAGCGGGGTGAAAAACTGTTTTTT	CSARKIQRGEKLFF
TRBJ2-2	-	-	TRBV5-5	TGTGCCAGCAGCCCGTCCCTTGTCGTGAGCACCGGGGAGCTGTTTTTT	CASSPSLVVSTGELFF
TRBJ1-1	-	-	TRBV29-1	TGCAGCGTTGAAGATAGAATCGAACGGGGCGCTTTCTTT	CSVEDRIERGAFF
TRBJ1-5	-	many	TRBV2	TGTGCCAGCAGTCCCCAGTATAGCAATCAGCCCCAGCATTTT	CASSPQYSNQPQHF
TRBJ1-2	TRBD1	few	TRBV6-2/TRBV6-3	TGTGCCAGCAGTTCTACAGGGGCAGTCGGCTACACCTTC	CASSSTGAVGYTF
TRBJ2-4	-	few	TRBV20-1	TGCAGTGCTCCCTCGGGGGAGGAACAAAACATTCAGTACTTC	CSAPSGEEQNIQYF
TRBJ2-3	-	-	TRBV5-1	TGCGCCAGCAGCCCGTCTACCGGTCGACAGGGAGGAGGAGATACGCAGTATTTT	CASSPSTGRQGGGDTQYF
TRBJ1-4	-	many	TRBV2	TGTGCCAGCAGTCAGGACATTGCAACTAATGAAAAACTGTTTTTT	CASSQDIATNEKLFF
TRBJ2-7	TRBD2	few	TRBV20-1	TGCAGTGCTAGAGCCGTGGGTCTAGCGGGACCCCTCTCCTACGAGCAGTACTTC	CSARAVGLAGPLSYEQYF
TRBJ2-2	TRBD1	few	TRBV20-1	TGCAGTGCTAGGCGACAGGGGCCCAACACCGGGGAGCTGTTTTTT	CSARRQGPNTGELFF
TRBJ1-1	-	many	TRBV2	TGTGCCAGCATCCCCGCGGGGGCGCGGACTGAAGCTTTCTTT	CASIPAGARTEAFF
TRBJ2-6	-	few	TRBV20-1	TGCAGTGCTAGCAACTCTGGGGCCAACGTCCTGACTTTC	CSASNSGANVLTF
TRBJ2-7	-	many	TRBV20-1	TGCAGTGCCACCCGTGAAGGATCCTACGAGCAGTACTTC	CSATREGSYEQYF